This T cell receptor (beta chain) was observed in a study of CD8 T cells in ankylosing spondylitis. A single record per CDR3 protein comes from TCRdb applying MiXCR to the 5' RACE reads. There are roughly 190,000 distinct CDR3 sequences in the sample; about 13% occur only once, and approximately 17% lies in the top ten. The CDR3 is made up of 15 amino acids. With 4 bases removed from V and 1 base from J, the gap between germline ends came to 12 bases. Germline CDR1 reads SGHDT; CDR2 reads YYEEEE. The sequenced sample was blood, either unsorted or a sorted T cell fraction (not recorded which). V and J are TRBV5-6 and TRBJ2-1; TRBD1 might be the D (5 bases). The TCR sequence derives from a male donor with ankylosing spondylitis or in good health (not recorded which). This chain's CDR3 is CASSVPRESYNEQFF. For the CDR3, the DNA is TGTGCCAGCAGCGTCCCCAGGGAATCCTACAATGAGCAGTTCTTC. The full variable domain, in which reference TRBV5-6 and TRBJ2-1 provide the parts outside the CDR3, is DAGVTQSPTHLIKTRGQQVTLRCSPKSGHDTVSWYQQALGQGPQFIFQYYEEEERQRGNFPDRFSGHQFPNYSSELNVNALLLGDSALYLCASSVPRESYNEQFFGPGTRLTVL.